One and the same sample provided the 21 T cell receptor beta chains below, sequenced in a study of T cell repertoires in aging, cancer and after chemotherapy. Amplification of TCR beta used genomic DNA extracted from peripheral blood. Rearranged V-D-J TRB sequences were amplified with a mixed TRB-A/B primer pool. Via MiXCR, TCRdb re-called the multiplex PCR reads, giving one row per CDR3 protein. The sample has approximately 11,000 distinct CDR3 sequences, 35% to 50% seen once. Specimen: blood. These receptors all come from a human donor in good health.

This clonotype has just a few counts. The CDR3, as DNA: TGTGCCAGCAAAGGGACAAGCACCGGGGAGCTGTTTTTT. Its translation: CASKGTSTGELFF. The gene calls are TRBV12-3 or TRBV12-4 and TRBJ2-2; perhaps TRBD1 as D (6 bases). CDR3 length equals 13 residues. Trimming removed 7 bases at V and 4 bases at J, with 10 bases between.

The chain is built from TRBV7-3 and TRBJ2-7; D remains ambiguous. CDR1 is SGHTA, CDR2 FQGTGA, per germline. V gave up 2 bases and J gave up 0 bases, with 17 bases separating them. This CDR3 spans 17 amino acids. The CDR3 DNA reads TGTGCCAGCAGCTTACCGCTGGGCCAAACCATCTCCTACGAGCAGTACTTC. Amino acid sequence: CASSLPLGQTISYEQYF.

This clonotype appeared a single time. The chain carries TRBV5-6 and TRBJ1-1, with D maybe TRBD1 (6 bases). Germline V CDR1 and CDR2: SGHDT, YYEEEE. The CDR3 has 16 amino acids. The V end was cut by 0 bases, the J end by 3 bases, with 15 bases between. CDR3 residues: CASSLAGAIGDTEAFF. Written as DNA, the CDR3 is TGTGCCAGCAGCTTGGCGGGGGCCATCGGGGACACTGAAGCTTTCTTT.

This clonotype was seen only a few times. The CDR3 DNA sequence: TGTGCCTGGAAGGGGGCAGATACGCAGTATTTT. This codes for CAWKGADTQYF. V and J are TRBV30 and TRBJ2-3, with D possibly being TRBD1 (6 bases). CDR1 and CDR2 (germline): GTSNPN, SVGIG (reference sequence). V lost 4 bases and J 4 bases, leaving 6 bases between the germline ends. The CDR3 has 11 amino acids. The whole variable domain, remainder taken from reference TRBV30 and TRBJ2-3, is SQTIHQWPATLVQPVGSPLSLECTVEGTSNPNLYWYRQAAGRGLQLLFYSVGIGQISSEVPQNLSASRPQDRQFILSSKKLLLSDSGFYLCAWKGADTQYFGPGTRLTVL.

Written as DNA, the CDR3 is TGTGCCAGCAAACAGCTTTTGGGGGAAAAACTGTTTTTT. Amino acid sequence: CASKQLLGEKLFF. The chain links TRBV6-6 to TRBJ1-4; no firm D call. Germline values: CDR1 MNHNY, CDR2 SVGAGI (reference sequence). The CDR3 length is 13 residues. Deletions cut 7 bases from V and 8 bases from J, with 14 bases between.

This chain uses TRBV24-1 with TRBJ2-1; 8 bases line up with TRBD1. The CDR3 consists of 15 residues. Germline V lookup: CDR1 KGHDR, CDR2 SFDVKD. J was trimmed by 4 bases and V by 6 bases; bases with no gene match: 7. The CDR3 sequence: CATSQRDRPYNEQFF. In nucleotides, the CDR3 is TGTGCCACCAGTCAAAGGGACAGGCCATACAATGAGCAGTTCTTC.

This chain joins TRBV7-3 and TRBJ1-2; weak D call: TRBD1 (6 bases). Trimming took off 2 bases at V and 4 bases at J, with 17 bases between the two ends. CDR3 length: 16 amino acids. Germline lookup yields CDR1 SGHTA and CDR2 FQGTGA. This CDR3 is CASSLDVSTGAYGYTF. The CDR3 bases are TGTGCCAGCAGCTTAGATGTGTCGACAGGAGCCTATGGCTACACCTTC.

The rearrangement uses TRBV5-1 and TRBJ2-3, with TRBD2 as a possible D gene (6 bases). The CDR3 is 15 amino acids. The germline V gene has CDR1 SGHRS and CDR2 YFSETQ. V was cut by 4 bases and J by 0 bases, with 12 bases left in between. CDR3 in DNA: TGCGCCAGCAGCAGGGACTCTACGAGCACAGATACGCAGTATTTT. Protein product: CASSRDSTSTDTQYF.

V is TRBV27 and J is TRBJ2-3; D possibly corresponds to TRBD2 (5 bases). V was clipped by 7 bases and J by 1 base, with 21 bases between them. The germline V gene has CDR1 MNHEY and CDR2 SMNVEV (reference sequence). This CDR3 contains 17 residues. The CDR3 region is CASTPIALSEGTDTQYF. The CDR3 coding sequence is TGTGCCAGCACCCCGATCGCACTTAGCGAGGGCACAGATACGCAGTATTTT.

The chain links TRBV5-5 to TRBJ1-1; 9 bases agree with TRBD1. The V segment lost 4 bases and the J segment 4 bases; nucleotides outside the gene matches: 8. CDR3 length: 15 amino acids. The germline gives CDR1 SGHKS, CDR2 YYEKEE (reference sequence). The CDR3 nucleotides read TGTGCCAGCAGCCTGGGGACAGGGAAGGGCACTGAAGCTTTCTTT. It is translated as CASSLGTGKGTEAFF.

The chain's CDR3 is CASSQEGSSGPPGYEQYF. The CDR3 nucleotides read TGCGCCAGCAGCCAAGAGGGCTCTAGCGGTCCCCCAGGCTACGAGCAGTACTTC. The chain carries TRBV4-1 and TRBJ2-7, with 7 bases identical to TRBD2. With V trimmed by 0 bases and J by 3 bases, 14 bases remained unmatched. CDR1 is MGHRA and CDR2 is YSYEKL in the germline V gene. The CDR3 is 18 amino acids.

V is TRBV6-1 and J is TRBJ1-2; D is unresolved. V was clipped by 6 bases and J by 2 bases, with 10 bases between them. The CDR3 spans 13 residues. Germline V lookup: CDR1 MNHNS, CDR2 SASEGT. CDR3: CASSPTENYGYTF. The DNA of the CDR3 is TGTGCCAGCAGCCCTACTGAAAACTATGGCTACACCTTC.

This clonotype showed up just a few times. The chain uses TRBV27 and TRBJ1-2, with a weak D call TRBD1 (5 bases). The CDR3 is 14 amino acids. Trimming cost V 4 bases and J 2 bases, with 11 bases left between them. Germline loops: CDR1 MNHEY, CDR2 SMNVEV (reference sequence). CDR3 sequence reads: CASSSWDGNYGYTF. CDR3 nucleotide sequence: TGTGCCAGCAGTTCCTGGGACGGCAACTATGGCTACACCTTC.

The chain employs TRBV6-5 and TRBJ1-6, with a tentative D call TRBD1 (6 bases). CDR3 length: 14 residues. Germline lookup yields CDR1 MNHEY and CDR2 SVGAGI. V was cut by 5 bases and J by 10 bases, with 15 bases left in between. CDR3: CASSRSEGTSPLHF. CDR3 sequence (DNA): TGTGCCAGCAGTCGCTCAGAGGGGACATCACCCCTCCACTTT.

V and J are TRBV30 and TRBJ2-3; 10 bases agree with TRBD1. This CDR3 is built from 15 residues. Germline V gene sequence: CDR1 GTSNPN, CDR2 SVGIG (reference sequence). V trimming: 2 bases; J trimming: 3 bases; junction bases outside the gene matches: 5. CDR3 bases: TGTGCCTGGAGTATGGGACAGGGGATTACAGATACGCAGTATTTT. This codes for CAWSMGQGITDTQYF.

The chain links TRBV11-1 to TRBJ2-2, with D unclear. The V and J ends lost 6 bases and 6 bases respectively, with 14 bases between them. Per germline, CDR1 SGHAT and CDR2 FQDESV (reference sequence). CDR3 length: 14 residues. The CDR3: CASRLTLGSGELFF. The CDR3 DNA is TGTGCCAGCAGACTTACGTTGGGTTCCGGGGAGCTGTTTTTT.

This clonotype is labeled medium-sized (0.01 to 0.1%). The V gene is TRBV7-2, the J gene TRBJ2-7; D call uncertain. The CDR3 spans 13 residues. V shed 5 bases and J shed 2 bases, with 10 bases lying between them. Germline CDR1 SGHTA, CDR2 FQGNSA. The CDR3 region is CASSPPAAYEQYF. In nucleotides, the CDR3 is TGTGCCAGCAGCCCCCCGGCCGCCTACGAGCAGTACTTC.

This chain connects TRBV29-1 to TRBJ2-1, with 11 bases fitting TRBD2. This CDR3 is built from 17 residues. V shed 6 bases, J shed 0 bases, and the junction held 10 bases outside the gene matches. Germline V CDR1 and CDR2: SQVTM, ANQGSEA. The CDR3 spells CSVGNRTSGYSYNEQFF. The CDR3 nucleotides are TGCAGCGTGGGCAACCGGACTAGCGGGTACTCCTACAATGAGCAGTTCTTC.

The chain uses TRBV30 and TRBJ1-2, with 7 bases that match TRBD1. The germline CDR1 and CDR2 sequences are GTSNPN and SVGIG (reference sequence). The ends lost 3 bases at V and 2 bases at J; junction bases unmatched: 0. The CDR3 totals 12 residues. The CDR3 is CAWSRGNYGYTF. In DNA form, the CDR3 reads TGTGCCTGGAGCAGGGGGAACTATGGCTACACCTTC. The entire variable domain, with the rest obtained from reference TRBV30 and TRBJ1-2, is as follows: SQTIHQWPATLVQPVGSPLSLECTVEGTSNPNLYWYRQAAGRGLQLLFYSVGIGQISSEVPQNLSASRPQDRQFILSSKKLLLSDSGFYLCAWSRGNYGYTFGSGTRLTVV.

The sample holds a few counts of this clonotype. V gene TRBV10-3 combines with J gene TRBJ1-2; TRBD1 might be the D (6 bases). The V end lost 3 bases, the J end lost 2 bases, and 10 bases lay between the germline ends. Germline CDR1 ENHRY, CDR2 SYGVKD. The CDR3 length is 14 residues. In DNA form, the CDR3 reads TGTGCCATCAGTGAACCAGGGGAGAACTATGGCTACACCTTC. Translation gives CAISEPGENYGYTF.

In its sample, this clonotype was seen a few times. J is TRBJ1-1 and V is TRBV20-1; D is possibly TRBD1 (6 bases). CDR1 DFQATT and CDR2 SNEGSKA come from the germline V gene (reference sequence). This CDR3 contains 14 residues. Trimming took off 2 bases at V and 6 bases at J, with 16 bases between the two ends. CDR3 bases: TGCAGTGCTAGATTTTCTACAGGGCCCGCTGAAGCTTTCTTT. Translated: CSARFSTGPAEAFF.